Listed below are T cell receptor beta chains from one sample, sequenced in a study of PD-1 blockade in mismatch repair-deficient tumors. Generated by immunoSEQ multiplex PCR, the TCRdb table keeps only in-frame clones and is missing some. The table has about 120,000 clones, 60% to 85% seen once. The specimen was peripheral blood, collected 60 weeks after starting pembrolizumab. All receptors derive from an adult with mismatch repair-deficient cancer. The CDR3 runs from the conserved cysteine through the conserved F or W. D genes are given only for firm matches.

d_call: -; j_call: TRBJ2-7; v_call: TRBV5-1; cdr3_aa: CASSLQKRAGTEQYF
d_call: -; j_call: TRBJ1-3; v_call: TRBV14; cdr3_aa: CASSQEVWGNTIYF
d_call: TRBD1; j_call: TRBJ1-1; v_call: TRBV11-1; cdr3_aa: CASSPRDRRNTEAFF
d_call: -; j_call: TRBJ2-5; v_call: TRBV21-1; cdr3_aa: CASSKRGGRSQETQYF
d_call: -; j_call: TRBJ2-7; v_call: TRBV11-3; cdr3_aa: CASSSRRGASYEQYF
d_call: -; j_call: TRBJ2-5; v_call: TRBV9; cdr3_aa: CASSVDGTAGETQYF
d_call: -; j_call: TRBJ1-2; v_call: TRBV7-2; cdr3_aa: CASSARDSRGYTF
d_call: TRBD2; j_call: TRBJ2-2; v_call: TRBV12-5; cdr3_aa: CASGLVRLPGLAGTNTGELFF
d_call: -; j_call: TRBJ1-2; v_call: TRBV5-4; cdr3_aa: CASSYSGEYGYTF
d_call: -; j_call: TRBJ1-3; v_call: TRBV9; cdr3_aa: CASSVKDSGNTIYF
d_call: -; j_call: TRBJ2-2; v_call: TRBV7-2; cdr3_aa: CASSPQRMNTGELFF